This T cell receptor beta chain emerged from a study of blood T cell repertoires in COVID-19. Participants' reported clinical history set cohort assignment. The data were produced by immunoSEQ multiplex PCR, yet TCRdb's version contains in-frame clones alone and is incomplete. Among 220,000 or so clones listed, approximately 86% were seen once. Germline lookup yields CDR1 SGHRS and CDR2 YFSETQ. The CDR3 spans 14 residues. V was cut by 1 base and J by 5 bases, with 13 bases left in between. This chain joins TRBV5-1 and TRBJ2-7, with TRBD2 as a possible D gene (5 bases). This clonotype originated in a woman aged 45-65 years with acute COVID-19. Sequencing was done on a sample of PBMCs or T cells enriched from blood (not recorded which). The CDR3, as DNA: TGCGCCAGCAGCTTGACGTCTCTCGGGGACGAGCAGTACTTC. This codes for CASSLTSLGDEQYF.